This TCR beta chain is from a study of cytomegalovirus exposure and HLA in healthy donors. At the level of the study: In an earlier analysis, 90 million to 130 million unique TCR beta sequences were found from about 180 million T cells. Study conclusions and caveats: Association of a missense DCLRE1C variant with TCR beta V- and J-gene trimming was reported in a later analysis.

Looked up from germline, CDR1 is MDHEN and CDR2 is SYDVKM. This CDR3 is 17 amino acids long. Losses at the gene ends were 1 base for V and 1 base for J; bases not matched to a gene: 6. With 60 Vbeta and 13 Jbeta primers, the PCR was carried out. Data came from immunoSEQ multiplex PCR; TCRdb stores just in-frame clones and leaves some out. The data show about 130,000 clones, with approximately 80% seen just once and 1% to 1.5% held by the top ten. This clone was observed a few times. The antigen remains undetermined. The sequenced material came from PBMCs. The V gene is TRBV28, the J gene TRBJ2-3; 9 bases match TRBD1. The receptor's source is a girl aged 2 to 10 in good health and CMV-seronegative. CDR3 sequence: CASSLLTGGGGTDTQYF. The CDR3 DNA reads TGTGCCAGCAGTTTATTAACAGGGGGCGGGGGCACAGATACGCAGTATTTT.